The clone carrying this T cell receptor (beta chain) was seen only a few times. What it binds is not known. This specimen belongs to a study of shared clonotypes between healthy human individuals. Overall study results and limits: Expectations were that clonotype sharing among donors would be affected by sequencing depth. Sampling was confined to blood; repertoires within tissues likely differ.

The CDR3 is made up of 15 amino acids. Germline CDR1 is LNHDA and CDR2 is SQIVND (reference sequence). The V gene lost 3 bases and the J gene lost 2 bases, with 12 bases spanning the gap. Each replicate PCR on the sorted subsets used 150 to 200 ng DNA (about 30,000 T cell genomes). Profiling relied on immunoSEQ multiplex PCR, and the TCRdb table lists in-frame clones only, not all of them. The repertoire holds under 750,000 clones, with 72% as singletons. It was into CD45RA+ naive and CD45RA-negative memory subsets that the CD4+ cells were split. Sequences were obtained from memory CD4+ T cells sorted from blood. The subset here: CD45RA-negative fraction. The chain carries TRBV19 and TRBJ2-3; D tentatively reads TRBD1 or TRBD2 (5 bases each). The sequence derives from a woman aged 30 to 39 in good health. CDR3 sequence (DNA): TGTGCCAGTAGTATTGGGACCCAAGCCACAGATACGCAGTATTTT. Its protein product is CASSIGTQATDTQYF.